The clone carrying this T cell receptor (beta chain) has more than one count but fewer than ten. The antigen is unknown. These data are taken from a study of CD8+ T cells in alopecia areata. Study summary: Each day, treated patients took oral tofacitinib twice, at 5 to 10 mg per dose. Study results and limitations: Scalp sample sequencing also detects resident alphabeta T cells of normal skin. Greater clonality was observed in lesional scalp samples, especially alopecia totalis/universalis, versus normal scalp.

Extracted RNA was reverse transcribed into cDNA, the sequencing template. The repertoire was sequenced with immunoSEQ multiplex PCR; TCRdb's copy has only in-frame clones and lacks some. The table shows 100,000 to 150,000 clones, with around 60% occurring only once. Alopecia areata patients gave lesional scalp punch biopsies and peripheral blood samples. The TCR sequence derives from a human donor with alopecia areata. The material was CD4+ T cells sorted from blood, obtained at week 0.

The CDR3 spells CASSPGTGFSGEKLFF. The CDR3 DNA follows: TGTGCCAGCAGCCCTGGGACAGGGTTTAGTGGTGAAAAACTGTTTTTT. The chain joins TRBV5-6 to TRBJ1-4, with 9 nucleotides matching TRBD1. Trimming removed 4 bases from V and 7 bases from J; junction bases left unmatched: 11. Germline V gene lookup returns CDR1 SGHDT and CDR2 YYEEEE. The CDR3 has 16 amino acids.